The 14 T cell receptor beta chains given below trace back to one sample, sequenced in a study of cytotoxic CD8 clonotypes in ibrutinib-treated CLL. The table came from immunoSEQ multiplex PCR; TCRdb's copy has only in-frame clones and leaves some out. The table records roughly 200,000 clones, approximately 70% of them present only once. The specimen comprised PBMCs, sampled after 12 months of ibrutinib treatment. These receptors all come from a human donor with chronic lymphocytic leukemia.

The chain recombines TRBV11-2 with TRBJ2-1; D is unresolved. Germline V gene data show CDR1 as SGHAT and CDR2 as FQNNGV. The CDR3 spans 15 residues. With 6 bases removed from V and 8 bases from J, the gap between germline ends came to 20 bases. The CDR3 sequence: CASRLASYPPYEQFF. The CDR3 coding sequence is TGTGCCAGCAGACTCGCTAGTTACCCCCCCTATGAGCAGTTCTTC.

The chain is built from TRBV29-1 and TRBJ1-4; tentatively, D is TRBD1 (5 bases). Germline V lookup: CDR1 SQVTM, CDR2 ANQGSEA. This CDR3 is 14 amino acids long. Trimming removed 8 bases at V and 1 base at J, with 14 bases between. CDR3 residues: CSPRGQGTNEKLFF. The DNA for the CDR3 is TGCAGCCCCCGCGGGCAGGGAACTAATGAAAAACTGTTTTTT. The variable domain in full, completed from reference TRBV29-1 and TRBJ1-4, reads SAVISQKPSRDICQRGTSLTIQCQVDSQVTMMFWYRQQPGQSLTLIATANQGSEATYESGFVIDKFPISRPNLTFSTLTVSNMSPEDSSIYLCSPRGQGTNEKLFFGSGTQLSVL.

V is TRBV6-5 and J is TRBJ2-5; the match to TRBD2 covers 12 bases. The CDR3 spans 15 residues. Germline values: CDR1 MNHEY, CDR2 SVGAGI. The V segment lost 2 bases and the J segment 2 bases; nucleotides outside the gene matches: 0. The CDR3 bases are TGTGCCAGCAGTTACGGACTAGCGGGACAAGAGACCCAGTACTTC. This gives the protein CASSYGLAGQETQYF.

V gene TRBV5-1 combines with J gene TRBJ2-5; either TRBD1 or TRBD2 may fit D (5 bases each). CDR1 is SGHRS, CDR2 YFSETQ, per germline. The CDR3 runs 15 residues. Trimming cost V 3 bases and J 3 bases, with 15 bases left between them. CDR3 protein: CASSSRVWGKETQYF. CDR3 DNA: TGCGCCAGCAGCTCCCGGGTCTGGGGGAAAGAGACCCAGTACTTC.

This sequence joins TRBV19 and TRBJ2-7; 12 bases map to TRBD1. CDR1 is LNHDA, CDR2 SQIVND, per germline (reference sequence). Unmatched junction bases numbered 3, after V lost 8 bases and J lost 4 bases. This CDR3 spans 13 amino acids. CDR3 nucleotides: TGTGCCAGTGGGACAGGGGGCTTTTACGAGCAGTACTTC. Translation: CASGTGGFYEQYF.

This clone has more than one count but fewer than ten. V and J are TRBV6-5 and TRBJ2-2, with 8 bases lining up with TRBD1. The CDR3 is made up of 13 amino acids. Germline CDR1 reads MNHEY; CDR2 reads SVGAGI. The V gene end was trimmed by 8 bases and the J gene end by 5 bases; junction bases not matched to a gene: 4. CDR3 nucleotide sequence: TGTGCCAGCCAGGGGGCAGGGACCGGGGAGCTGTTTTTT. As protein: CASQGAGTGELFF.

The chain employs TRBV7-8 and TRBJ1-2; no clear D. CDR3 size: 16 residues. V was shortened by 0 bases and J by 0 bases, with 11 bases between the two germline ends. The germline V gene has CDR1 SGHVS and CDR2 FQNEAQ. The CDR3 here is CASSLALQPANYGYTF. The CDR3 nucleotides are TGTGCCAGCAGCTTAGCGCTCCAGCCAGCTAACTATGGCTACACCTTC.

The J gene is TRBJ2-1, the V gene TRBV30, with D unresolved. Germline CDR1 reads GTSNPN; CDR2 reads SVGIG (reference sequence). The CDR3 loop spans 12 amino acids. V shed 2 bases and J shed 4 bases, with 6 bases lying between them. CDR3 sequence: CAWSPTYNEQFF. The CDR3 nucleotides read TGTGCCTGGAGTCCCACTTACAATGAGCAGTTCTTC.

This clone appeared once. The chain combines TRBV19 with TRBJ1-1; D gene uncertain. Trimming removed 7 bases from V and 3 bases from J, with 6 bases in between. Germline CDR1 is LNHDA and CDR2 is SQIVND (reference sequence). This CDR3 contains 11 residues. This CDR3 reads CASISYTEAFF. The CDR3 nucleotides read TGTGCCAGTATCTCGTACACTGAAGCTTTCTTT.

This chain connects TRBV25-1 to TRBJ2-3, with a possible D match to TRBD1 (5 bases). This CDR3 has 14 amino acids. Germline lookup yields CDR1 MGHDK and CDR2 SYGVNS. V was cut by 1 base and J by 6 bases, with 11 bases left in between. CDR3 protein: CASSESRTRDTQYF. The CDR3 DNA is TGTGCCAGCAGTGAATCTAGGACACGGGATACGCAGTATTTT.

V usage is TRBV5-1 and J usage is TRBJ1-2; 8 bases agree with TRBD1. Trimming took 2 bases from V and 2 from J; bases not matched to a gene: 2. Germline V lookup: CDR1 SGHRS, CDR2 YFSETQ. The CDR3 totals 14 residues. CDR3 region: CASSFRTGNYGYTF. CDR3 in DNA: TGCGCCAGCAGCTTTAGGACAGGGAACTATGGCTACACCTTC.

In the case of this clone: A read error may produce the germline difference seen at one junction end. The chain employs TRBV7-6 and TRBJ2-7; D unclear. The CDR3 sequence is 12 residues long. Germline loops: CDR1 SGHVS, CDR2 FNYEAQ. The CDR3 region has the DNA TGTGCCAGCAGCTTAGGGGCTGTTCAACTTCTCTTC. This codes for CASSLGAVQLLF.

V and J are TRBV7-3 and TRBJ1-5; 7 nucleotides match TRBD1. CDR1 SGHTA and CDR2 FQGTGA come from the germline V gene. This CDR3 contains 15 residues. V shed 0 bases, J shed 4 bases, and the junction held 3 bases outside the gene matches. The CDR3 reads CASSLTGTANQPQHF. CDR3 DNA sequence: TGTGCCAGCAGCTTAACGGGGACAGCTAATCAGCCCCAGCATTTT.

The rearrangement joins TRBV5-1 to TRBJ2-4, with TRBD2 identical over 7 bases. Looked up from germline, CDR1 is SGHRS and CDR2 is YFSETQ. The CDR3 runs to 15 residues. Trimming at V came to 0 bases and at J to 6 bases, leaving 6 bases not matched to a gene. The CDR3 region has the DNA TGCGCCAGCAGCTTGGCCGAGGCTAGCGGAAACATTCAGTACTTC. Translated, it gives CASSLAEASGNIQYF.